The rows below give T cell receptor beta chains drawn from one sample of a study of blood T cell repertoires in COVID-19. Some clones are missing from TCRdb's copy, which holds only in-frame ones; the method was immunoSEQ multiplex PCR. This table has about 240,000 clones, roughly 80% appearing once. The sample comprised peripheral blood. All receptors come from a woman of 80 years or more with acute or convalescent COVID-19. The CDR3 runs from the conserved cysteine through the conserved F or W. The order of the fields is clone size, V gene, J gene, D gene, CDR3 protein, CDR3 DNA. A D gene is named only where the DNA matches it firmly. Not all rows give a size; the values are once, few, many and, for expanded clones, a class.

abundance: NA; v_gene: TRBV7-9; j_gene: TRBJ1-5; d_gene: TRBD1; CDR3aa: CASSLGGTGRGNQPQHF; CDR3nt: TGTGCCAGCAGCTTAGGTGGGACAGGGAGAGGCAATCAGCCCCAGCATTTT
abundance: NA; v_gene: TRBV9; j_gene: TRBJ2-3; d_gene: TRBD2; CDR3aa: CASSEKRGGRSTDTQYF; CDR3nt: TGTGCCAGCAGCGAGAAGCGGGGGGGCCGGAGCACAGATACGCAGTATTTT
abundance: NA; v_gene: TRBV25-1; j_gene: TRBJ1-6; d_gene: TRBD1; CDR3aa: CASRGTGYNSPLHF; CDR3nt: TGTGCCAGCCGAGGGACAGGCTATAATTCACCCCTCCACTTT
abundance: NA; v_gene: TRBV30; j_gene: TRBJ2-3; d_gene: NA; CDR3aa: CAWSVGTREWDTQYF; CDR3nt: TGTGCCTGGAGTGTAGGGACACGAGAATGGGATACGCAGTATTTT
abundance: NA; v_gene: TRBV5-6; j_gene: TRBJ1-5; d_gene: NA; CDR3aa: CASSLSPLQPQHF; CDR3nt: TGTGCCAGCAGCTTGTCCCCGTTACAGCCCCAGCATTTT
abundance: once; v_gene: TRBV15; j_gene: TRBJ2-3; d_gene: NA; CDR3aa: CATQNWADRGGTDTQYF; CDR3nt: TGTGCCACCCAGAATTGGGCAGACCGGGGAGGCACAGATACGCAGTATTTT
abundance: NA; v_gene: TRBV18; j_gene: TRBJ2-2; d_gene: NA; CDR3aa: CASSPDPSQRRQLFF; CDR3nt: TGTGCCAGCTCACCCGACCCTTCCCAGAGGAGGCAGCTGTTTTTT
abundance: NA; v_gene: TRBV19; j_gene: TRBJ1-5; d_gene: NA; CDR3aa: CASTEWRGNQPQHF; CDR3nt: TGTGCCAGTACGGAATGGAGGGGTAATCAGCCCCAGCATTTT
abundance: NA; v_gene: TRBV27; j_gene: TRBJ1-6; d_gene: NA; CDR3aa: CASSLQGDHSPLHF; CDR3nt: TGTGCCAGCAGTTTGCAGGGCGACCATTCACCCCTCCACTTT
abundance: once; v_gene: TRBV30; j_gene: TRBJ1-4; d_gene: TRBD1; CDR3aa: CAWGAGTALEKLFF; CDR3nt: TGTGCCTGGGGCGCCGGGACAGCCCTGGAAAAACTGTTTTTT
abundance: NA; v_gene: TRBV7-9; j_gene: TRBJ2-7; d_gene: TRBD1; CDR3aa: CASSLATGGIVSYEQYF; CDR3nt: TGTGCCAGCAGCTTAGCAACAGGGGGGATCGTATCCTACGAGCAGTACTTC
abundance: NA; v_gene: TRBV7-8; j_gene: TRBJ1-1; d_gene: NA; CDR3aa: CASSFVQGTEAFF; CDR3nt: TGTGCCAGCAGCTTCGTACAGGGAACTGAAGCTTTCTTT
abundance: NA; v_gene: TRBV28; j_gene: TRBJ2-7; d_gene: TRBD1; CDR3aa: CASSFWDRVPREQYF; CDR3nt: TGTGCCAGCAGTTTTTGGGACAGGGTGCCTCGGGAGCAGTACTTC
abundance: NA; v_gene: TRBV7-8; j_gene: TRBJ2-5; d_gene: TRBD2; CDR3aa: CASNRGSGGGAGETQYF; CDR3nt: TGTGCCAGCAACCGGGGTTCTGGCGGGGGGGCCGGAGAGACCCAGTACTTC
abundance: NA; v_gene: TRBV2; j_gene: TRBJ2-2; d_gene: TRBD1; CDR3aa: CASQDRGQGTGELFF; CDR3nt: TGTGCCAGCCAGGACAGGGGGCAGGGCACCGGGGAGCTGTTTTTT
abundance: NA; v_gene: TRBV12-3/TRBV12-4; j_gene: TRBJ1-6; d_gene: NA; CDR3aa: CASSSSSGSPLHF; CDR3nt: TGTGCCAGCAGTTCATCCAGCGGTTCACCCCTCCACTTT
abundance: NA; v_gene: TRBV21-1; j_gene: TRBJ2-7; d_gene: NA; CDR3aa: CASSKGTGQGVSYEQYF; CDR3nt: TGTGCCAGCAGCAAAGGGACGGGACAGGGAGTATCCTACGAGCAGTACTTC
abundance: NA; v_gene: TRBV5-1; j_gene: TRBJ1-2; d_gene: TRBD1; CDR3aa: CASSPGGMEGGYTF; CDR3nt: TGCGCCAGCAGCCCAGGGGGCATGGAGGGGGGCTACACCTTC
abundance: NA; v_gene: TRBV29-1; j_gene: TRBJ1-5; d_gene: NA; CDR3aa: CSVELGTGPQHF; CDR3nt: TGCAGCGTTGAGTTGGGGACTGGGCCCCAGCATTTT
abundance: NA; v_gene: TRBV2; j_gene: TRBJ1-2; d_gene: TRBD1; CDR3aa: CASSWDRSNYGYTF; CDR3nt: TGTGCCAGCAGTTGGGACAGGAGTAACTATGGCTACACCTTC
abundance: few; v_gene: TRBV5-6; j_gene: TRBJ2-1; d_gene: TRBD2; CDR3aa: CASSIGLAGPFF; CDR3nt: TGTGCCAGCAGCATCGGACTAGCGGGGCCGTTCTTC
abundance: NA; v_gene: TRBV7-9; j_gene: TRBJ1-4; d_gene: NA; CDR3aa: CASSPARGGEKLFF; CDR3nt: TGTGCCAGCAGCCCTGCCCGGGGTGGTGAAAAACTGTTTTTT
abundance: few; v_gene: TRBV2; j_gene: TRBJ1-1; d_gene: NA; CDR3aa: CASSLDRVGAFF; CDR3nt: TGTGCCAGCAGTCTGGACAGAGTGGGGGCTTTCTTT
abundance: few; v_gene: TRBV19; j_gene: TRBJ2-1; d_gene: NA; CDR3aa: CASSPLGGNEQFF; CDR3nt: TGTGCCAGTAGTCCCCTCGGGGGCAATGAGCAGTTCTTC
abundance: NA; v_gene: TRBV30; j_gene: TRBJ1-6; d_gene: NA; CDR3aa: CAAHRSSYNSPLHF; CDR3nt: TGTGCCGCCCACAGGAGCTCCTATAATTCACCCCTCCACTTT
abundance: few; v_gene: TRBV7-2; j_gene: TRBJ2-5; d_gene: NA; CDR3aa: CASSLTVTGDQETQYF; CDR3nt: TGTGCCAGCAGCTTAACCGTGACGGGGGACCAAGAGACCCAGTACTTC
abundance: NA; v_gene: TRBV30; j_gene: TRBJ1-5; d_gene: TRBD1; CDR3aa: CAWSTGSNQPQHF; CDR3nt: TGTGCCTGGTCGACAGGGAGCAATCAGCCCCAGCATTTT
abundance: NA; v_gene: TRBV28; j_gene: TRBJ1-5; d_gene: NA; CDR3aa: CASKLGGGAAGGNQPQHF; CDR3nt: TGTGCCAGCAAGCTAGGCGGGGGGGCGGCCGGGGGCAATCAGCCCCAGCATTTT
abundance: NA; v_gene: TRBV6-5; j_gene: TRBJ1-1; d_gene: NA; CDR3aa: CASSPRGQLPLNAFF; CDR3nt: TGTGCCAGCAGTCCCCGAGGACAGCTACCACTGAATGCTTTCTTT
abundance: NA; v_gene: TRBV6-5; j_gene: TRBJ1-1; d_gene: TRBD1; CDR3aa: CASSYTTGLNTEAFF; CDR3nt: TGTGCCAGCAGTTACACGACAGGGCTGAACACTGAAGCTTTCTTT
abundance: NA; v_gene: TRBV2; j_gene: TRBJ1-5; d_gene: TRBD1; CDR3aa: CASSEAHGTGVTQPQHF; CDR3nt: TGTGCCAGCAGTGAAGCGCATGGGACAGGGGTGACTCAGCCCCAGCATTTT
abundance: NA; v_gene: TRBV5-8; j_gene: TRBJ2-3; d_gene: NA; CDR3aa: CASSLEGSSTDTQYF; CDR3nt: TGTGCCAGCAGCCTGGAGGGGTCTAGCACAGATACGCAGTATTTT
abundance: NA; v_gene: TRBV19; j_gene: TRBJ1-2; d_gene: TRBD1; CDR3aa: CASRTGGNVYGYTF; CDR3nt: TGTGCCAGCAGGACAGGGGGAAACGTCTATGGCTACACCTTC
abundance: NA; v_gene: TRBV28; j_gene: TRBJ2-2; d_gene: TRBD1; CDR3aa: CASSLWGQGSANTGELFF; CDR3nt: TGTGCCAGCAGTTTATGGGGACAGGGGTCCGCGAACACCGGGGAGCTGTTTTTT
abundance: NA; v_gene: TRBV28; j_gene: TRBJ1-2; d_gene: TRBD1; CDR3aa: CASSYGTAYGYTF; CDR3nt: TGTGCCAGCAGTTACGGGACAGCCTATGGCTACACCTTC
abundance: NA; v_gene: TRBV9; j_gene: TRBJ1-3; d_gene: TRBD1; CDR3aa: CASSVGGQGGRNTIYF; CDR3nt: TGTGCCAGCAGCGTGGGGGGACAGGGAGGAAGAAACACCATATATTTT
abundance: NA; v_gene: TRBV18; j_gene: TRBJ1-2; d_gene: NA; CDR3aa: CASSERADYGYTF; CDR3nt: TGTGCCAGCTCAGAAAGAGCCGACTATGGCTACACCTTC
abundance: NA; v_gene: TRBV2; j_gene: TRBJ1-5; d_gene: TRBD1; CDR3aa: CASTAAGGGNQPQHF; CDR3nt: TGTGCCAGCACGGCGGCAGGGGGCGGCAATCAGCCCCAGCATTTT
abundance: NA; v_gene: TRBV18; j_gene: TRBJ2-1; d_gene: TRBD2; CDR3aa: CASSPPGTSPQEQFF; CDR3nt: TGTGCCAGCTCACCACCAGGGACTAGCCCTCAGGAGCAGTTCTTC
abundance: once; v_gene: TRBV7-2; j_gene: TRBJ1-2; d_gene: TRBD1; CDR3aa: CASSLGTGNYGYTF; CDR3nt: TGTGCCAGCAGCTTAGGGACAGGGAACTATGGCTACACCTTC